Listed here are 13 T cell receptor beta chains from one sample, sequenced in a study of post-analysis software for immune sequencing data. Notes on the study in general: Patients used five TRBV segments, including TRBV5-6, TRBV5-1 and TRBV20-1, more often than controls.

What these receptors recognize is not known. cDNA libraries of TCR beta carried unique molecular identifiers. TCRdb re-derived calls from the PCR reads in MiXCR, one entry per CDR3 protein. Here the sample spans some 450,000 distinct CDR3 sequences, under 55% being singletons. Sequences were obtained from blood. The source is a girl aged 5 to 17 with multiple sclerosis.

V and J are TRBV28 and TRBJ2-7; 7 bases are shared with TRBD1. Germline values: CDR1 MDHEN, CDR2 SYDVKM. Trimming cost V 5 bases and J 3 bases; bases outside gene matches: 7. CDR3 length: 14 amino acids. Here the CDR3 reads CASSIPGQDYEQYF. The CDR3 coding sequence is TGTGCCAGCAGTATCCCCGGACAGGACTACGAGCAGTACTTC.

The chain couples TRBV7-3 to TRBJ2-7, with 9 nucleotides matching TRBD1. J was trimmed by 6 bases and V by 5 bases; bases with no gene match: 11. The CDR3 is 15 amino acids. CDR1 and CDR2 from the germline V gene are SGHTA and FQGTGA. As DNA, the CDR3 is TGTGCCAGCAGCGCTTTTTTGGGACAGGGATGCGAGCAGTACTTC. Its translation is CASSAFLGQGCEQYF.

This sequence joins TRBV24-1 and TRBJ2-5; D ambiguous. The CDR3 runs 14 residues. V lost 2 bases and J 5 bases, leaving 11 bases between the germline ends. Germline loops: CDR1 KGHDR, CDR2 SFDVKD. CDR3 protein: CATSDSPDEETQYF. CDR3 DNA: TGTGCCACCAGTGATTCCCCAGACGAGGAGACCCAGTACTTC.

This clonotype was observed a few times. The chain couples TRBV5-6 to TRBJ1-2, with a possible D match to TRBD1 (5 bases). This CDR3 is 13 amino acids long. Looked up from germline, CDR1 is SGHDT and CDR2 is YYEEEE. V shed 5 bases and J shed 7 bases, with 15 bases lying between them. The CDR3 DNA is TGTGCCAGCAGACAAGGGGTATACGGTGGCTACACCTTC. Translation gives CASRQGVYGGYTF. Full variable domain (remainder filled in from reference TRBV5-6 and TRBJ1-2): DAGVTQSPTHLIKTRGQQVTLRCSPKSGHDTVSWYQQALGQGPQFIFQYYEEEERQRGNFPDRFSGHQFPNYSSELNVNALLLGDSALYLCASRQGVYGGYTFGSGTRLTVV.

The table lists this clonotype with a few counts. The rearrangement joins TRBV7-2 to TRBJ2-1; 9 bases line up with TRBD2. Germline V gene sequence: CDR1 SGHTA, CDR2 FQGNSA. The CDR3 runs 16 residues. V lost 5 bases, J lost 8 bases, and 13 bases stayed unmatched. CDR3 bases: TGTGCCAGCAGCCGGGTGGCTAGCGGGGCCAGCGATGAGCAGTTCTTC. Translating it yields CASSRVASGASDEQFF. The full variable domain, in which reference TRBV7-2 and TRBJ2-1 provide the parts outside the CDR3, is GAGVSQSPSNKVTEKGKDVELRCDPISGHTALYWYRQSLGQGLEFLIYFQGNSAPDKSGLPSDRFSAERTGGSVSTLTIQRTQQEDSAVYLCASSRVASGASDEQFFGPGTRLTVL.

The CDR3 reads CSARDGRDSNQPQHF. The DNA of the CDR3 is TGCAGTGCTAGAGATGGGAGGGATAGCAATCAGCCCCAGCATTTT. The chain links TRBV20-1 to TRBJ1-5; D gene uncertain. The V and J ends lost 0 bases and 0 bases respectively, with 9 bases between them. From germline, CDR1 is DFQATT and CDR2 SNEGSKA (reference sequence). The CDR3 length is 15 residues.

This rearrangement joins TRBV3-1 to TRBJ2-4; D possibly uses TRBD1 or TRBD2 (5 bases each). The J call may be in error: the DNA end matches TRBJ2-7 better. CDR1 is LGHDT and CDR2 is YNNKEL in the germline V gene (reference sequence). CDR3 length equals 12 residues. CDR3: CASSQEGDEQYF. The CDR3 nucleotides read TGTGCCAGCAGCCAAGAGGGGGACGAGCAGTACTTC.

This clonotype was detected only a few times. V usage is TRBV20-1 and J usage is TRBJ2-5, with 8 bases aligning to TRBD1. Germline V lookup: CDR1 DFQATT, CDR2 SNEGSKA (reference sequence). The V gene end was trimmed by 5 bases and the J gene end by 5 bases; junction bases not matched to a gene: 10. The CDR3 spans 14 residues. The CDR3 region has the DNA TGCAGTGCTTGGAGGACAGGGATTCGGGAGACCCAGTACTTC. It yields the protein CSAWRTGIRETQYF.

This clonotype was seen only a few times. The chain combines TRBV5-5 with TRBJ1-4, with 7 positions matching TRBD1. CDR3 size: 16 residues. J gave up 0 bases and V 0 bases, and 2 bases lay outside the gene matches. The V gene's germline CDR1 is SGHKS and CDR2 YYEKEE (reference sequence). DNA of the CDR3: TGTGCCAGCAGCTTGGCCGGGACAGCAACTAATGAAAAACTGTTTTTT. This sequence encodes CASSLAGTATNEKLFF. The entire variable domain, with the rest obtained from reference TRBV5-5 and TRBJ1-4, is as follows: DAGVTQSPTHLIKTRGQQVTLRCSPISGHKSVSWYQQVLGQGPQFIFQYYEKEERGRGNFPDRFSARQFPNYSSELNVNALLLGDSALYLCASSLAGTATNEKLFFGSGTQLSVL.

This clonotype was counted only a few times. The chain uses TRBV12-3 or TRBV12-4 and TRBJ2-3, with D tentatively TRBD2 (5 bases). The germline V and J ends were trimmed by 6 bases and 3 bases, with 13 bases remaining between them. The length of the CDR3 is 14 residues. CDR3 DNA sequence: TGTGCCAGCAGCGGGATATCGAGGACAGATACGCAGTATTTT. This sequence encodes CASSGISRTDTQYF.

The V gene is TRBV5-1, the J gene TRBJ2-3, with unresolved D. This CDR3 is 14 amino acids long. V was clipped by 4 bases and J by 5 bases, with 14 bases between them. The germline CDR1 and CDR2 sequences are SGHRS and YFSETQ. The CDR3 is CASSEGQVGDTQYF. The DNA for the CDR3 is TGCGCCAGCAGCGAAGGCCAGGTGGGAGATACGCAGTATTTT.

J is TRBJ1-5 and V is TRBV6-5, with 7 bases that match TRBD1. Losses at the gene ends were 0 bases for V and 7 bases for J; bases not matched to a gene: 6. In germline, CDR1 is MNHEY, CDR2 SVGAGI. CDR3 size: 15 residues. This CDR3 reads CASSYSWDSGQPQHF. The CDR3 DNA sequence: TGTGCCAGCAGTTACTCCTGGGACAGCGGACAGCCCCAGCATTTT.

This clonotype was seen more than once but under ten times. This chain joins TRBV5-1 and TRBJ1-1, with no clear D. This CDR3 is 13 amino acids long. Trimming cost V 5 bases and J 0 bases, with 8 bases left between them. The germline CDR1 and CDR2 sequences are SGHRS and YFSETQ. DNA for the CDR3: TGCGCCAGCAGGGGTGTACTGAACACTGAAGCTTTCTTT. This encodes CASRGVLNTEAFF.